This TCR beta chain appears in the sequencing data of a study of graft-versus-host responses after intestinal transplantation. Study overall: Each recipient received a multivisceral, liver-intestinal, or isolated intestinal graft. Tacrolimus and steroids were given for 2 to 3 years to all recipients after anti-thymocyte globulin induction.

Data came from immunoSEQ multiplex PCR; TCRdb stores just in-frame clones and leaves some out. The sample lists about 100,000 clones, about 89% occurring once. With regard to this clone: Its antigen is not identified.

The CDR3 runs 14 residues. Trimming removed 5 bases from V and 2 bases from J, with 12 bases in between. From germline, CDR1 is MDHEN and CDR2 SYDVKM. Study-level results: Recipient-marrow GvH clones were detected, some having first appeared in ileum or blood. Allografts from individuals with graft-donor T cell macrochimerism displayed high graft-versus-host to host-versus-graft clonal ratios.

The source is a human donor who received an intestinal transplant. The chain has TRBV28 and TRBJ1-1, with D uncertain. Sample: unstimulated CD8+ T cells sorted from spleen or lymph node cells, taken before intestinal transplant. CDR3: CASSPRTTNTEAFF. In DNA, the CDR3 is TGTGCCAGCAGTCCCCGGACCACCAACACTGAAGCTTTCTTT.